Listed here are 30 T cell receptor beta chains from one sample, sequenced in a study of T cell responses to AZD1222 COVID-19 vaccine. The assay was immunoSEQ multiplex PCR, and TCRdb's table has in-frame clones only and misses some. Of approximately 170,000 clones listed, approximately 95% were seen once; the top ten hold about 3.9%. Sequencing was performed on peripheral blood, taken on day 0 of AZD1222 vaccination. The receptors were gathered from an adult in good health.

The J gene is TRBJ2-1, the V gene TRBV6-1; 8 nucleotides match TRBD2. The germline V gene has CDR1 MNHNS and CDR2 SASEGT. The ends lost 0 bases at V and 8 bases at J; junction bases unmatched: 15. The CDR3 has 18 amino acids. The CDR3 bases are TGTGCCAGCAGTGAAGCCCGGCCCGGGACTAGGCCTACAGATGAGCAGTTCTTC. This codes for CASSEARPGTRPTDEQFF.

DNA for the CDR3: TGCGCCAGCAGCTTGAGGGGGGGCCCTATTAGCTACACCTTC. As protein: CASSLRGGPISYTF. This chain connects TRBV5-1 to TRBJ1-2, with D possibly TRBD1 on 6 matching bases. CDR1 is SGHRS and CDR2 is YFSETQ in the germline V gene. V dropped 1 base and J dropped 9 bases, with 16 bases sitting between them. The length of the CDR3 is 14 residues.

The chain couples TRBV5-4 to TRBJ1-3; possibly TRBD1 for D (6 bases). CDR1 SGHNT and CDR2 YYREEE come from the germline V gene (reference sequence). Trimming took 2 bases from V and 2 from J, leaving 14 bases between them. The length of the CDR3 is 16 residues. This CDR3 reads CASSLTPGATGNTIYF. The CDR3 DNA follows: TGTGCCAGCAGCTTAACACCAGGGGCAACTGGAAACACCATATATTTT.

The chain has TRBV9 and TRBJ2-7, with D unresolved. Trimming took 5 bases from V and 1 from J, leaving 4 bases between them. Germline CDR1 SGDLS, CDR2 YYNGEE. The CDR3 extends over 11 amino acids. CDR3 in amino acids: CASSASYEQYF. In nucleotides, the CDR3 is TGTGCCAGCAGTGCTTCCTACGAGCAGTACTTC.

This chain connects TRBV6-5 to TRBJ1-1; unclear D gene. The CDR3 consists of 13 residues. V lost 6 bases, J lost 8 bases, and 16 bases lay in between. Germline values: CDR1 MNHEY, CDR2 SVGAGI. The CDR3 here is CASSPTEVTEAFF. DNA of the CDR3: TGTGCCAGCAGCCCAACTGAGGTGACAGAAGCTTTCTTT.

This clone has a single count. V usage is TRBV9 and J usage is TRBJ1-3; a possible D gene is TRBD1 (5 bases). Germline lookup yields CDR1 SGDLS and CDR2 YYNGEE. The V gene lost 4 bases and the J gene lost 0 bases, with 11 bases spanning the gap. CDR3 length: 15 amino acids. CDR3 nucleotide sequence: TGTGCCAGCAGCCCCCGACAGCACTCTGGAAACACCATATATTTT. Encoded protein: CASSPRQHSGNTIYF. The whole variable domain, filled in from reference TRBV9 and TRBJ1-3, reads DSGVTQTPKHLITATGQRVTLRCSPRSGDLSVYWYQQSLDQGLQFLIQYYNGEERAKGNILERFSAQQFPDLHSELNLSSLELGDSALYFCASSPRQHSGNTIYFGEGSWLTVV.

The rearrangement uses TRBV1 and TRBJ2-1; the DNA was not used to check the table's D call, TRBD2. TRBV1 is listed as a pseudogene. CDR3 length equals 17 residues. CDR3 nucleotides: TGCACCAGCAGCCAAGAACCGGGACTAGCGGGATATGTTGAGCAGTTCTTC. It yields the protein CTSSQEPGLAGYVEQFF.

This clone came up a few times. This chain uses TRBV5-1 with TRBJ2-1, with D possibly being TRBD1 or TRBD2 (6 bases each). The CDR3 contains 15 residues. Trimming stripped 3 bases from V and 9 bases from J, with 19 bases between. Germline V CDR1 and CDR2: SGHRS, YFSETQ. The CDR3 nucleotides read TGCGCCAGCAGCTGGCCCGGGGGCGATCGGAGTGAGCAGTTCTTC. This encodes CASSWPGGDRSEQFF.

The V gene is TRBV12-5, the J gene TRBJ1-2; D call uncertain. Germline V gives CDR1 LGHNT, CDR2 FRNRAP. The CDR3 spans 14 residues. The ends were cut back, 6 bases at V and 2 bases at J, with 13 bases in the middle. The CDR3 loop reads CASGISERNYGYTF. As DNA, the CDR3 is TGTGCTAGTGGCATCTCGGAGCGGAACTATGGCTACACCTTC.

The chain joins TRBV6-5 to TRBJ2-3; D may match TRBD1 or TRBD2 (5 bases each). The germline V gene has CDR1 MNHEY and CDR2 SVGAGI. This CDR3 contains 13 residues. Trimming took 10 bases from V and 3 from J, leaving 14 bases between them. The CDR3 protein is CAIPGPSTDTQYF. CDR3 bases: TGTGCCATCCCGGGACCATCGACAGATACGCAGTATTTT.

This sequence joins TRBV19 and TRBJ1-1, with D tentatively TRBD1 (5 bases). CDR1 is LNHDA and CDR2 is SQIVND in the germline V gene (reference sequence). CDR3 length: 11 amino acids. The ends were cut back, 4 bases at V and 11 bases at J, with 11 bases in the middle. The CDR3 here is CASSTGAFAFF. The CDR3 nucleotides are TGTGCCAGTAGTACCGGGGCCTTCGCTTTCTTT.

The V and J genes are TRBV2 and TRBJ1-5; D is unclear. CDR1 and CDR2 (germline): SNHLY, FYNNEI. V was clipped by 4 bases and J by 4 bases, with 8 bases between them. The CDR3 contains 13 residues. As DNA, the CDR3 is TGTGCCAGCAGTGTGTACGGAAATCAGCCCCAGCATTTT. Amino acids: CASSVYGNQPQHF.

The J gene is TRBJ1-1, the V gene TRBV18; the D is unclear. Trimming removed 6 bases from V and 3 bases from J, with 11 bases in between. This CDR3 has 13 residues. Germline CDR1 KGHSH, CDR2 LQKENI. The CDR3 nucleotides are TGTGCCAGCTCGCCTACCCGGGACACTGAAGCTTTCTTT. Protein: CASSPTRDTEAFF. Looking up the rest from reference TRBV18 and TRBJ1-1 gives the full variable domain: NAGVMQNPRHLVRRRGQEARLRCSPMKGHSHVYWYRQLPEEGLKFMVYLQKENIIDESGMPKERFSAEFPKEGPSILRIQQVVRGDSAAYFCASSPTRDTEAFFGQGTRLTVV.

The chain carries TRBV20-1 and TRBJ2-7, with D unresolved. Germline V gene sequence: CDR1 DFQATT, CDR2 SNEGSKA (reference sequence). V gave up 4 bases and J gave up 4 bases, with 8 bases separating them. This CDR3 is built from 11 residues. CDR3 loop: CSATNRYEQYF. The CDR3 DNA sequence: TGCAGTGCTACTAACAGATACGAGCAGTACTTC.

This rearrangement joins TRBV3-1 (or the pseudogene TRBV3-2) to TRBJ1-1; D might be TRBD1 (6 bases). V shed 2 bases and J shed 5 bases, with 9 bases lying between them. Germline lookup yields CDR1 LGHDT and CDR2 YNNKEL (reference sequence). The CDR3 is made up of 13 amino acids. The CDR3 loop reads CASSQRGGTEAFF. In nucleotides, the CDR3 is TGTGCCAGCAGCCAAAGGGGGGGGACTGAAGCTTTCTTT.

V is TRBV6-5 and J is TRBJ1-2; maybe TRBD1 (5 bases). The CDR3 runs 15 residues. From germline, CDR1 is MNHEY and CDR2 SVGAGI. The V end lost 6 bases, the J end lost 7 bases, and 21 bases lay between the germline ends. This CDR3 is CASSQNLPGLSGYTF. For the CDR3, the DNA is TGTGCCAGCAGCCAAAACCTCCCAGGGTTAAGTGGCTACACCTTC.

This chain uses TRBV19 with TRBJ1-1, with D unresolved. The CDR3 consists of 14 residues. Per the germline V gene, CDR1 is LNHDA and CDR2 is SQIVND (reference sequence). Trimming pared 1 base from V and 0 bases from J, leaving 6 bases between. CDR3 bases: TGTGCCAGTAGTATAGGCGCGTTGAACACTGAAGCTTTCTTT. It specifies CASSIGALNTEAFF.

This clone was counted only a few times. One junction end disagrees with the germline gene, perhaps due to a read error. V usage is TRBV2 and J usage is TRBJ2-2; D not certain. CDR1 SNHLY and CDR2 FYNNEI come from the germline V gene. The CDR3 length is 13 residues. The CDR3: CASSEGNAGELFF. CDR3 coding DNA: TGTGCCAGCAGTGAAGGGAACGCCGGGGAGCTGTTTTTT.

The chain employs TRBV10-1 and TRBJ1-2, with 9 nucleotides matching TRBD1. J lost 0 bases, V lost 6 bases, and 5 bases had no gene match. The CDR3 totals 15 residues. Germline CDR1 and CDR2: WNHNN and SYGVQD (reference sequence). The CDR3 region has the DNA TGCGCCAGCAGCGGGACAGGGTTCCCTAACTATGGCTACACCTTC. The encoded protein is CASSGTGFPNYGYTF.

The chain couples TRBV7-9 to TRBJ1-1, with 7 bases aligning to TRBD1. The J segment lost 0 bases and the V segment lost 6 bases, leaving 7 bases of the junction unmatched. Germline CDR1 and CDR2: SEHNR and FQNEAQ (reference sequence). This CDR3 comprises 15 residues. CDR3 in amino acids: CASRQEQGLNTEAFF. The CDR3 DNA reads TGTGCCAGCAGGCAAGAACAGGGGCTGAACACTGAAGCTTTCTTT.

V is TRBV12-5 and J is TRBJ1-1, with a tentative D call TRBD1 (6 bases). Germline assignment: CDR1 LGHNT and CDR2 FRNRAP. The CDR3 length is 11 residues. Between the trimmed V and J ends, which lost 10 bases and 5 bases, there was a span of 11 bases. In nucleotides, the CDR3 is TGTGCTACCAGGGGTCGAACTGAAGCTTTCTTT. The encoded protein is CATRGRTEAFF. The whole variable domain, remainder taken from reference TRBV12-5 and TRBJ1-1, is DARVTQTPRHKVTEMGQEVTMRCQPILGHNTVFWYRQTMMQGLELLAYFRNRAPLDDSGMPKDRFSAEMPDATLATLKIQPSEPRDSAVYFCATRGRTEAFFGQGTRLTVV.

The chain couples TRBV7-2 to TRBJ1-1; D is undetermined. CDR3 size: 12 residues. Germline CDR1 and CDR2: SGHTA and FQGNSA. Trimming shortened V by 5 bases and J by 4 bases, and 8 bases separated the two germline ends. The CDR3 protein is CASSPLGTEAFF. CDR3 DNA sequence: TGTGCCAGCAGCCCGTTAGGCACTGAAGCTTTCTTT. Filled out from reference TRBV7-2 and TRBJ1-1, the complete variable domain reads GAGVSQSPSNKVTEKGKDVELRCDPISGHTALYWYRQSLGQGLEFLIYFQGNSAPDKSGLPSDRFSAERTGGSVSTLTIQRTQQEDSAVYLCASSPLGTEAFFGQGTRLTVV.

This chain uses TRBV5-1 with TRBJ1-2; D is unresolved. Germline lookup yields CDR1 SGHRS and CDR2 YFSETQ. V lost 0 bases to trimming and J lost 0 bases, with 9 bases between them. CDR3 length equals 15 residues. The chain's CDR3 is CASSLEAGSNYGYTF. The DNA for the CDR3 is TGCGCCAGCAGCTTGGAGGCAGGTTCTAACTATGGCTACACCTTC.

The chain joins TRBV3-1 (or the pseudogene TRBV3-2) to TRBJ1-3; 7 nucleotides agree with TRBD1. This CDR3 region has 17 residues. Per the germline V gene, CDR1 is LGHDT and CDR2 is YNNKEL (reference sequence). V shed 4 bases and J 0 bases; nucleotides not matched to a gene: 9. The CDR3 spells CASSLQQGFGSGNTIYF. The CDR3 DNA sequence: TGTGCCAGCAGCCTTCAACAGGGGTTTGGCTCTGGAAACACCATATATTTT.

The table lists this clone with a count of one. V gene TRBV4-1 combines with J gene TRBJ1-1; D ambiguous. Trimming shortened V by 7 bases and J by 3 bases, and 12 bases separated the two germline ends. The CDR3 spans 13 residues. Germline V gene lookup returns CDR1 MGHRA and CDR2 YSYEKL. The CDR3 region has the DNA TGCGCCAGCACCCCAGAGACCCACACTGAAGCTTTCTTT. Translated: CASTPETHTEAFF.

The chain employs TRBV14 and TRBJ1-2; the D gene is possibly TRBD1 (5 bases). The CDR3 loop spans 14 amino acids. V gave up 4 bases and J gave up 1 base, with 10 bases separating them. The V gene's germline CDR1 is SGHDN and CDR2 FVKESK. The CDR3 reads CASSPLGVNYGYTF. The CDR3 nucleotides are TGTGCCAGCAGCCCCCTAGGGGTTAACTATGGCTACACCTTC.

The rearrangement links TRBV5-8 to TRBJ1-5, with D uncertain. Germline V lookup: CDR1 SGHTS, CDR2 YDEGEE. V was shortened by 4 bases and J by 4 bases, with 12 bases between the two germline ends. This CDR3 comprises 14 residues. CDR3 DNA: TGTGCCAGCAGCGTCTACGCGCCTAATCAGCCCCAGCATTTT. It yields the protein CASSVYAPNQPQHF.

The V gene is TRBV3-1 (or the pseudogene TRBV3-2), the J gene TRBJ2-5, with 10 bases fitting TRBD2. J was trimmed by 2 bases and V by 3 bases; bases with no gene match: 3. The germline gives CDR1 LGHDT, CDR2 YNNKEL (reference sequence). The CDR3 is 15 residues long. CDR3 in DNA: TGTGCCAGCAGCCACAGGACTAGCGGACAAGAGACCCAGTACTTC. Translation gives CASSHRTSGQETQYF.

V gene TRBV19 combines with J gene TRBJ1-1; D ambiguous. This CDR3 is built from 15 residues. V gave up 3 bases and J gave up 3 bases, with 14 bases separating them. Germline-derived CDR1 and CDR2 are LNHDA and SQIVND (reference sequence). The CDR3 spells CASSMLSPGDTEAFF. The DNA for the CDR3 is TGTGCCAGTAGTATGTTGAGCCCTGGGGACACTGAAGCTTTCTTT.

The CDR3: CASRQGRTEAFF. DNA of the CDR3: TGTGCCAGTAGACAGGGCCGCACTGAAGCTTTCTTT. The gene calls are TRBV7-9 and TRBJ1-1; 7 bases are shared with TRBD1. From germline, CDR1 is SEHNR and CDR2 FQNEAQ (reference sequence). This CDR3 has 12 residues. The ends lost 9 bases at V and 4 bases at J; junction bases unmatched: 5.